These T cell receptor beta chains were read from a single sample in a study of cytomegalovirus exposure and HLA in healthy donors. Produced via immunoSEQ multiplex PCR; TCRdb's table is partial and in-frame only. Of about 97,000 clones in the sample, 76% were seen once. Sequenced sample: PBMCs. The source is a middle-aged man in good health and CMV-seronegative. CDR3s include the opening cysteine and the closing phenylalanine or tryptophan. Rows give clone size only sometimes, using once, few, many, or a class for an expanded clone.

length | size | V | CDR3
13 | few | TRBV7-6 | CASSFGVAEKLFF
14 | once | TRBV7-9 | CASSPGSTNEKLFF
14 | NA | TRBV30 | CAWSVMRNTDTQYF
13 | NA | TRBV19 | CASSIAYSYEQYF
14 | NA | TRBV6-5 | CASSKTSSYNEQFF
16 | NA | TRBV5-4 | CASSSKQLPGGTEAFF
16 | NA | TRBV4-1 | CASSQATSGSGKEAFF
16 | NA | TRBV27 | CASSKTGGTYNSPLHF
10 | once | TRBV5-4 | CASGTATQYF
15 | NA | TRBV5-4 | CASSLGDTDTGELFF
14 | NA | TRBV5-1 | CASSLAPTGYEQYF
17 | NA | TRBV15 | CATNPPPQGALSYEQYF
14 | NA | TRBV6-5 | CASSKTSSYNERFF
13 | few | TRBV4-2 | CASSAYLTDTQYF
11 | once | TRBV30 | CACQKRGGYTF
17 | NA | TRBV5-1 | CASSLTPGGRNARPQHF
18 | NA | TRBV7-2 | CASSFSGQGRLAGNTIYF
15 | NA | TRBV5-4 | CASSSRTGGIYGYTF
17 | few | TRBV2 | CASSQEGFGTGEGTQYF
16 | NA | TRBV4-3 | CASSQETQGAYNEQFF
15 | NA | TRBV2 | CASSRVGTGQETQYF
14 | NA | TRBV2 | CASSEWAEGSPLHF
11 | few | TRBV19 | CAPRRGREQYF
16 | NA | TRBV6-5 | CASSSKQGQLNYEQYF
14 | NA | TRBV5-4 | CASSKVQGDYGYTF
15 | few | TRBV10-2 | CASSDSDRMNTEAFF
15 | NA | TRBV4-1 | CASSQDTGTAYGYTF
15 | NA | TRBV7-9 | CASSFETGVSETQYF
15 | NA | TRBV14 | CASTPDRTFPLEAFF
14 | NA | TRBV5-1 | CASNGESPTGELFF
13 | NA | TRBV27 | CASSILITDTQYF
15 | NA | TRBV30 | CAWSVGTGETDTQYF
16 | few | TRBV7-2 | CASSARSGQLVNEQYF
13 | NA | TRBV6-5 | CASSQGGEQPQHF
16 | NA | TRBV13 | CASSFYREGGANVLTF
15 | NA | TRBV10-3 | CAIGQLGTGDNGYTF
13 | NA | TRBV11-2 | CASSLNRDYGYTF
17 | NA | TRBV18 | CASSPFGPGQGTGSQHF
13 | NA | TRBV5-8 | CASNQGEGYGYTF
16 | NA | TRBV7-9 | CASSPGQGLLYNEQFF
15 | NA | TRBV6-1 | CASSGDSSGANVLTF
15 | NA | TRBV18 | CASSPGTGGRETQYF
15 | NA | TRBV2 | CASSFEQVLNSPLHF
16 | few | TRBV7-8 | CASSLRDRGPDSPLHF
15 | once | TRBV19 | CASNPDRGGNQPQHF
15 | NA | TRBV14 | CASSQDTGGGTEAFF
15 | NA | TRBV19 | CASLSRQSNTGELFF
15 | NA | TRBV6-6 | CASSYRTGNSYEQYF
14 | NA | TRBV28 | CASTPGQETYGYTF
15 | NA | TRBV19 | CASREATAYNSPLHF
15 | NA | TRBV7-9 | CASSLDSWSNQPQHF
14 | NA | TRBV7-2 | CASSRTGATDTQYF
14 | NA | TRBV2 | CASSPGTSTDTQYF